Below, 10 T cell receptor beta chains from the same sample are listed, as sequenced in a study of blood T cell repertoires in COVID-19. Some clones are missing from TCRdb's copy, which holds only in-frame ones; the method was immunoSEQ multiplex PCR. The table shows roughly 150,000 clones, with around 83% occurring only once. What was sequenced was peripheral blood. These receptors were obtained from a woman between 50 and 59 years old in a cohort sampled during active or convalescent COVID-19.

V and J are TRBV6-2 or TRBV6-3 and TRBJ2-7, with TRBD1 identical over 7 bases. This CDR3 spans 17 amino acids. With 4 bases clipped from V and 2 bases from J, the junction kept 14 bases outside the gene matches. Germline V lookup: CDR1 MNHEY, CDR2 SVGEGT. In DNA, the CDR3 is TGTGCCAGCAGTTTCCACCATACCGGGACAGCTCCCTACGAGCAGTACTTC. It translates to CASSFHHTGTAPYEQYF.

A few counts support this clone. The chain uses TRBV7-2 and TRBJ1-2; TRBD1 might be the D (6 bases). This CDR3 spans 12 amino acids. V lost 5 bases and J 8 bases, leaving 12 bases between the germline ends. Germline CDR1 reads SGHTA; CDR2 reads FQGNSA. The CDR3 DNA reads TGTGCCAGCAGCATTAACAGGGAGGGCTACACCTTC. Protein sequence: CASSINREGYTF.

The chain employs TRBV2 and TRBJ2-3, with D possibly TRBD2 on 7 matching bases. The ends were cut back, 8 bases at V and 0 bases at J, with 15 bases in the middle. This CDR3 is built from 15 residues. Per germline, CDR1 SNHLY and CDR2 FYNNEI. The CDR3: CASSGGGLSTDTQYF. The CDR3 DNA follows: TGTGCCAGCTCAGGCGGGGGCCTAAGCACAGATACGCAGTATTTT.

CDR3 loop: CASSLARGNYGYTF. CDR3 in DNA: TGTGCCAGCAGCTTAGCGCGGGGAAACTATGGCTACACCTTC. This chain uses TRBV7-2 with TRBJ1-2; D is undetermined. Germline V lookup: CDR1 SGHTA, CDR2 FQGNSA. The V end lost 0 bases, the J end lost 2 bases, and 7 bases lay between the germline ends. The CDR3 contains 14 residues.

The chain carries TRBV11-2 and TRBJ2-7; possibly TRBD2 for D (5 bases). Looked up from germline, CDR1 is SGHAT and CDR2 is FQNNGV. The CDR3 totals 14 residues. Trimming cost V 1 base and J 1 base, with 8 bases left between them. The CDR3 DNA reads TGTGCCAGCAGCTTAGGCCGGGGATCCTACGAGCAGTACTTC. Translated, it gives CASSLGRGSYEQYF.

The chain is built from TRBV30 and TRBJ1-2, with 8 nucleotides matching TRBD1. This CDR3 spans 12 amino acids. From germline, CDR1 is GTSNPN and CDR2 SVGIG (reference sequence). Trimming cost V 4 bases and J 4 bases; bases outside gene matches: 2. In DNA form, the CDR3 reads TGTGCCTGGACAGGGGGCGTCTATGGCTACACCTTC. Translation gives CAWTGGVYGYTF. The whole variable domain, remainder taken from reference TRBV30 and TRBJ1-2, is SQTIHQWPATLVQPVGSPLSLECTVEGTSNPNLYWYRQAAGRGLQLLFYSVGIGQISSEVPQNLSASRPQDRQFILSSKKLLLSDSGFYLCAWTGGVYGYTFGSGTRLTVV.

This clone appeared a single time. The chain joins TRBV6-6 to TRBJ1-5; D may be TRBD1 (6 bases). The germline V gene encodes CDR1 MNHNY and CDR2 SVGAGI (reference sequence). Between the trimmed V and J ends, which lost 6 bases and 1 base, there was a span of 13 bases. The CDR3 contains 15 residues. The CDR3 sequence is CASRHREKSNQPQHF. The DNA of the CDR3 is TGTGCCAGCAGACACAGGGAGAAAAGCAATCAGCCCCAGCATTTT.

This clone appeared once. This chain links TRBV7-3 with TRBJ2-1, with 8 nucleotides matching TRBD1. J lost 1 base, V lost 3 bases, and 5 bases had no gene match. The germline V gene has CDR1 SGHTA and CDR2 FQGTGA. The CDR3 is 16 amino acids. This CDR3 reads CASSFYGQGSYNEQFF. CDR3 sequence (DNA): TGTGCCAGCAGCTTCTATGGACAGGGTTCCTACAATGAGCAGTTCTTC.

This sequence joins TRBV14 and TRBJ2-3; 10 nucleotides line up with TRBD2. V dropped 1 base and J dropped 2; count of bases not matched to a gene: 3. The germline V gene has CDR1 SGHDN and CDR2 FVKESK. The CDR3 has 16 residues. CDR3 nucleotide sequence: TGTGCCAGCAGCCAAGCCACTAGCGGGGACACAGATACGCAGTATTTT. Translating gives CASSQATSGDTDTQYF.

This chain connects TRBV7-9 to TRBJ2-1; 11 bases line up with TRBD1. The V segment lost 3 bases and the J segment 8 bases; nucleotides outside the gene matches: 6. The germline V gene has CDR1 SEHNR and CDR2 FQNEAQ (reference sequence). The CDR3 runs 15 residues. The CDR3 reads CASSFWTGGLHEQFF. DNA of the CDR3: TGTGCCAGCAGCTTTTGGACAGGGGGCCTACATGAGCAGTTCTTC.